This T cell receptor beta chain was recorded in a study of read filtering for tumor transcriptome and immune sequencing. Study context: Patients were approximately 18 male and 11 to 15 female, mean age approximately 70 years, range roughly 47 to 85.

The CDR3 has 14 amino acids. CDR1 and CDR2 from the germline V gene are MNHEY and SMNVEV (reference sequence). V dropped 2 bases and J dropped 2 bases, with 8 bases sitting between them. This clonotype was observed at least ten times. The antigen remains undetermined. The library was built from roughly 400 ng RNA with molecular barcoded adaptors for alpha/delta and beta/gamma chains. TCRdb used MiXCR to reprocess the reads, holding one entry per CDR3 protein. The sample consists of about 57,000 distinct CDR3 sequences, 20% to 25% of them appearing once. General study results and limits: Even smaller IR-seq throughput identified most shared clonotypes.

The specimen sequenced was a population of CD138-negative cells sorted from bone marrow. The sequence was collected from a donor at least 40 years old with multiple myeloma. This sequence joins TRBV27 and TRBJ2-3; tentative D call: TRBD2 (5 bases). DNA for the CDR3: TGTGCCAGCAGTTTAAGGACTCACACAGATACGCAGTATTTT. This gives the protein CASSLRTHTDTQYF.